A selection of T cell receptor beta chains follows, all from one sample in a study of T cells after yellow fever vaccination. TCRdb ran MiXCR on the 5' RACE reads and lists one entry per CDR3 protein. Of under 200,000 distinct CDR3 sequences in the sample, 9.5% to 12% are singletons; the top ten hold just over 35%. The specimen was CD8+ T cells sorted from PBMCs, collected 15 days after the yellow fever booster vaccination. Receptor source: a man aged 18 to 30 who received the YFV17D yellow fever vaccine. Each CDR3 is given with its conserved first and last residue. Fields, in order: D gene, clone size, J gene, V gene, CDR3 DNA, CDR3 protein. The D gene is left open where the match is weak. For some rows the clone size is stated as once, few or many, or as a class when expanded; others skip it.

>-|few|TRBJ2-1|TRBV28
TGTGCCAGCAGTTTTGGAGCGGTGGGAGATGAGCAGTTCTTC
CASSFGAVGDEQFF
>-|-|TRBJ2-1|TRBV30
TGTGCCTGGAGTTCGGGACGTAGCTCCTACAATGAGCAGTTCTTC
CAWSSGRSSYNEQFF
>-|many|TRBJ2-2|TRBV7-2
TGTGCCAGCAGCTTAGTCCCTGCAGGGACCGGGGAGCTGTTTTTT
CASSLVPAGTGELFF
>-|-|TRBJ1-5|TRBV7-2
TGTGCCAGCAGCTTAGGGGGAGTTGGTCAGCCCCAGCATTTT
CASSLGGVGQPQHF
>TRBD1|-|TRBJ2-1|TRBV6-5
TGTGCCAGCAGTTACTCGAGAGGGGGCGATGAGCAGTTCTTC
CASSYSRGGDEQFF
>-|-|TRBJ1-5|TRBV12-3/TRBV12-4
TGTGCCAGCCATGCGGGTTATAGCAATCAGCCCCAGCATTTT
CASHAGYSNQPQHF
>-|many|TRBJ2-7|TRBV5-1
TGCGCCAGCAGCTTGGAGGGGGGAATCTACGAGCAGTACTTC
CASSLEGGIYEQYF
>-|few|TRBJ2-2|TRBV21-1
TGTGCCAGCAGCAGATCAAAGGGACTAGCGGGGTCCGGGGAGCTGTTTTTT
CASSRSKGLAGSGELFF
>TRBD1|few|TRBJ1-2|TRBV6-4
TGTGCCAGCAGTGACAGGACAGGGGATAATTACTATGGCTACACCTTC
CASSDRTGDNYYGYTF
>-|many|TRBJ2-7|TRBV7-9
TGTGCCAGCAGCCCGCCTACGGGGGACTCCTACGAGCAGTACTTC
CASSPPTGDSYEQYF
>-|-|TRBJ2-1|TRBV2
TGTGCCAGCCGACCGGGACTCGAGCAGCCTGAGCAGTTCTTC
CASRPGLEQPEQFF
>TRBD2|many|TRBJ2-3|TRBV28
TGTGCCAGCAGTTTACTGGGCGGGGGGAGCACAGATACGCAGTATTTT
CASSLLGGGSTDTQYF
>-|-|TRBJ2-5|TRBV6-5
TGTGCCAGCAGGGAAGGCGGCATCCAAGAGACCCAGTACTTC
CASREGGIQETQYF
>-|-|TRBJ2-2|TRBV24-1
TGTGCCACCAGTGATTATACACAGGGCGAAGGCACCGGGGAGCTGTTTTTT
CATSDYTQGEGTGELFF
>-|-|TRBJ1-4|TRBV15
TGTGCCACCAGCAGAGGAGTTAATGAAAAACTGTTTTTT
CATSRGVNEKLFF
>-|-|TRBJ2-3|TRBV27
TGTGCCAGCAGTAGGGACGGGGCGTACACAGATACGCAGTATTTT
CASSRDGAYTDTQYF
>-|-|TRBJ2-5|TRBV7-9
TGTGCCAGCAGCGGGTGGGGTCTACGGCAAGAGACCCAGTACTTC
CASSGWGLRQETQYF
>-|-|TRBJ2-6|TRBV2
TGTGCCAGCATTGGCAGGGCCAACGTCCTGACTTTC
CASIGRANVLTF
>-|once|TRBJ1-1|TRBV12-3/TRBV12-4
TGTGCCAGCAGTGCCGTCAGTACGGGGGCACTAGAGACTGAAGCTTTCTTT
CASSAVSTGALETEAFF
>-|-|TRBJ2-7|TRBV11-2
TGTGCCAGCAGCTTCCCCGGCATGGGTACCTACGAGCAGTACTTC
CASSFPGMGTYEQYF
>-|-|TRBJ2-2|TRBV30
TGTGCCTGGAGTGTGGGGAGCGGGGAGCTGTTTTTT
CAWSVGSGELFF
>TRBD2|-|TRBJ2-1|TRBV27
TGTGCCAGCAGTGACGGGGGGGGCCCCCTGTATAACAATGAGCAGTTCTTC
CASSDGGGPLYNNEQFF
>-|-|TRBJ2-7|TRBV4-1
TGCGCCAGCAGCCTTGAGGGGGAGCAGTACTTC
CASSLEGEQYF
>-|many|TRBJ2-3|TRBV29-1
TGCAGCGTTGATGGAGCCAGCTTACCTAGCACAGATACGCAGTATTTT
CSVDGASLPSTDTQYF